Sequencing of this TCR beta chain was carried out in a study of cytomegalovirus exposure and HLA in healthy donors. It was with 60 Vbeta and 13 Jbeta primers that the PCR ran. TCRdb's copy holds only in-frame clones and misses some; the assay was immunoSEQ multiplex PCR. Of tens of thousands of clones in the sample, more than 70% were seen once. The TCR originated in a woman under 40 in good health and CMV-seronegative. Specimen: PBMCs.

The chain's CDR3 is CASSQTEGESYEQYF. CDR3 in DNA: TGCGCCAGCAGCCAAACCGAGGGGGAATCCTACGAGCAGTACTTC. This chain uses TRBV4-1 with TRBJ2-7, with a weak D call TRBD1 (6 bases). CDR3 size: 15 residues. CDR1 is MGHRA, CDR2 YSYEKL, per germline. V was pared by 2 bases and J by 1 base, with 12 bases between.